The clone carrying this T cell receptor beta chain has only a few counts. Its antigen is currently unknown. This sample stems from a study of T cell repertoires in cytomegalovirus infection. Study-wide results and limits: There were HLA-C-restricted CMV-specific TCR beta clonotypes dominating the ex vivo response.

In TCRdb, the reads were re-called with MiXCR into one record per CDR3 protein. The sample has 350,000 to 400,000 distinct CDR3 sequences; 34% are singletons. The TCR comes from a human donor in good health (CMV status not recorded). Some clones in this sample may be carry-over from other donors' samples. The sample here was cultured PBMCs, taken from culture after CMV antigen stimulation.

The chain's CDR3 is CASSLGTTETQYF. The CDR3 bases are TGTGCCAGCAGCTTAGGAACCACCGAGACCCAGTACTTC. The rearrangement joins TRBV7-2 to TRBJ2-5; D remains ambiguous. V lost 1 base and J lost 5, with 8 bases in between. CDR3 length: 13 amino acids. Germline V lookup: CDR1 SGHTA, CDR2 FQGNSA.